These 17 T cell receptor beta chains were all obtained from the same sample, sequenced in a study of shared clonotypes between healthy human individuals. The assay was immunoSEQ multiplex PCR, and TCRdb's table has in-frame clones only and misses some. The table shows a few million clones, with approximately 96% occurring only once. Material: naive CD4+ T cells sorted from blood. Sample subset: CD45RA+ positively selected. The source is a man between 18 and 29 years old in good health.

This chain connects TRBV19 to TRBJ1-6; weak D call: TRBD1 (6 bases). The germline V gene encodes CDR1 LNHDA and CDR2 SQIVND (reference sequence). Trimming left V 5 bases short and J 9 bases short, with 14 bases between. CDR3 length: 14 amino acids. The CDR3 DNA sequence: TGTGCCAGTAGTGTCCCGGGGGCGGGTTCACCCCTCCACTTT. As protein: CASSVPGAGSPLHF.

The rearrangement joins TRBV5-4 to TRBJ2-7, with 13 bases that match TRBD2. This CDR3 is 18 amino acids long. Germline V gives CDR1 SGHNT, CDR2 YYREEE (reference sequence). After removal of 2 bases from V and 3 bases from J, the junction contained 11 bases not matched to a gene. CDR3 DNA: TGTGCCAGCAGCTTTCGGACTAGCGGGAGAGGGGCTTACTACGAGCAGTACTTC. It is translated as CASSFRTSGRGAYYEQYF.

Regarding this clone: Other DNA sequences in the sample encode the same CDR3. The chain uses TRBV5-1 and TRBJ2-7; tentatively, D is TRBD1 (7 bases). The CDR3 sequence is 13 residues long. V lost 1 base to trimming and J lost 5 bases, with 10 bases between them. Germline-derived CDR1 and CDR2 are SGHRS and YFSETQ. CDR3 amino acids: CASSLQGGHEQYF. Here the CDR3 DNA reads TGCGCCAGCAGCTTGCAGGGGGGTCACGAGCAGTACTTC.

J is TRBJ2-1 and V is TRBV11-2, with TRBD1 matching 7 bases. This CDR3 has 15 residues. V was clipped by 5 bases and J by 2 bases; unmatched bases: 6. The germline CDR1 and CDR2 sequences are SGHAT and FQNNGV. In DNA form, the CDR3 reads TGTGCCAGCAGCCCCCCGACAGGGACCTACAATGAGCAGTTCTTC. Its protein product is CASSPPTGTYNEQFF.

This rearrangement joins TRBV6-5 to TRBJ2-7, with D tentatively TRBD1 (6 bases). The germline CDR1 and CDR2 sequences are MNHEY and SVGAGI. The CDR3 extends over 14 amino acids. V gave up 1 base and J gave up 4 bases, with 11 bases separating them. CDR3 in amino acids: CASSYLRTAYEQYF. The CDR3, as DNA: TGTGCCAGCAGTTACTTAAGGACAGCATACGAGCAGTACTTC.

The chain employs TRBV6-5 and TRBJ2-7; D not resolved. In germline, CDR1 is MNHEY, CDR2 SVGAGI. V was shortened by 6 bases and J by 3 bases, with 12 bases between the two germline ends. The CDR3 is made up of 13 amino acids. The CDR3 DNA reads as TGTGCCAGCAGCCGAAGCCCGGACTACGAGCAGTACTTC. This translates into CASSRSPDYEQYF.

The chain joins TRBV5-6 to TRBJ2-5; D tentatively reads TRBD1 or TRBD2 (6 bases each). Germline V CDR1 and CDR2: SGHDT, YYEEEE. This CDR3 is 13 amino acids long. V was pared by 2 bases and J by 7 bases, with 12 bases between. Written as DNA, the CDR3 is TGTGCCAGCAGCTTATGGGGGGCGGGGACCCAGTACTTC. This gives the protein CASSLWGAGTQYF.

A note on this clone: This CDR3 is also generated by other DNA sequences in the sample. This chain connects TRBV5-1 to TRBJ2-5; possible D gene TRBD1, 5 bases. From germline, CDR1 is SGHRS and CDR2 YFSETQ. V lost 0 bases to trimming and J lost 1 base, with 10 bases between them. This CDR3 contains 15 residues. The CDR3 DNA follows: TGCGCCAGCAGCTTGGAAGGGGTCCGCCAAGAGACCCAGTACTTC. Amino acids: CASSLEGVRQETQYF.

To note about this clone: This same CDR3 is encoded by further DNA sequences in the sample. The chain joins TRBV6-1 to TRBJ2-2; D uncertain. The CDR3 is made up of 14 amino acids. V dropped 0 bases and J dropped 1 base, with 3 bases sitting between them. In germline, CDR1 is MNHNS, CDR2 SASEGT. The CDR3 here is CASSEAGNTGELFF. In DNA, the CDR3 is TGTGCCAGCAGTGAAGCTGGGAACACCGGGGAGCTGTTTTTT.

CDR3 bases: TGTGCCAGCAGTGAGAGTGGACAGGGTTATGGCTACACCTTC. Translation gives CASSESGQGYGYTF. This sequence joins TRBV6-4 and TRBJ1-2; 8 bases line up with TRBD1. Germline trimming cut 3 bases from V and 5 bases from J; bases unmatched to any gene: 5. The germline CDR1 and CDR2 sequences are MRHNA and SNTAGT. This CDR3 is 14 amino acids long.

Points on this clone: The sample holds other DNA sequences that translate to the same CDR3. The rearrangement joins TRBV5-4 to TRBJ2-7, with 8 bases matching TRBD1. Per the germline V gene, CDR1 is SGHNT and CDR2 is YYREEE (reference sequence). CDR3 size: 14 residues. Trimming at V came to 3 bases and at J to 1 base, leaving 3 bases not matched to a gene. CDR3 in DNA: TGTGCCAGCAGCTCGAGACAGGGGTCCTACGAGCAGTACTTC. Protein sequence: CASSSRQGSYEQYF. The full variable domain, with the rest looked up from reference TRBV5-4 and TRBJ2-7, is ETGVTQSPTHLIKTRGQQVTLRCSSQSGHNTVSWYQQALGQGPQFIFQYYREEENGRGNFPPRFSGLQFPNYSSELNVNALELDDSALYLCASSSRQGSYEQYFGPGTRLTVT.

The rearrangement uses TRBV7-2 and TRBJ2-3; 9 bases are shared with TRBD1. Trimming cost V 3 bases and J 4 bases; bases outside gene matches: 5. The germline gives CDR1 SGHTA, CDR2 FQGNSA. CDR3 length: 15 residues. DNA of the CDR3: TGTGCCAGCAGCTTTAAGGGACAGGGATCAGATACGCAGTATTTT. Its protein is CASSFKGQGSDTQYF.

This clone occurred once. The chain carries TRBV28 and TRBJ1-1; 8 bases align to TRBD1. Germline-derived CDR1 and CDR2 are MDHEN and SYDVKM. J gave up 2 bases and V 5 bases, and 4 bases lay outside the gene matches. This CDR3 comprises 14 residues. CDR3 loop: CASSPPGGNTEAFF. CDR3 nucleotides: TGTGCCAGCAGTCCCCCAGGGGGCAACACTGAAGCTTTCTTT.

This clone was found once. This chain uses TRBV4-1 with TRBJ2-5; D gene uncertain. Trimming cost V 2 bases and J 5 bases, with 6 bases left between them. The CDR3 is 12 residues long. CDR1 is MGHRA and CDR2 is YSYEKL in the germline V gene. The CDR3 loop reads CASSQLYETQYF. As DNA, the CDR3 is TGCGCCAGCAGCCAATTGTACGAGACCCAGTACTTC.

V usage is TRBV7-2 and J usage is TRBJ2-7, with D maybe TRBD2 (5 bases). V dropped 5 bases and J dropped 7 bases, with 15 bases sitting between them. Germline assignment: CDR1 SGHTA and CDR2 FQGNSA. This CDR3 has 13 amino acids. DNA of the CDR3: TGTGCCAGCAGCCAAAACCCTCGGGGAGAGCAGTACTTC. Protein sequence: CASSQNPRGEQYF.

This clone was recorded once. This rearrangement joins TRBV5-1 to TRBJ2-7; a weak D match, TRBD2 (7 bases). V was clipped by 7 bases and J by 6 bases, with 20 bases between them. The CDR3 is 14 residues long. Per the germline V gene, CDR1 is SGHRS and CDR2 is YFSETQ. The CDR3 nucleotides are TGCGCCAGCTCGTTCGGGGGGCAGGATCGCGAGCAGTACTTC. Translated, it gives CASSFGGQDREQYF. The full variable domain, rest sourced from reference TRBV5-1 and TRBJ2-7, is KAGVTQTPRYLIKTRGQQVTLSCSPISGHRSVSWYQQTPGQGLQFLFEYFSETQRNKGNFPGRFSGRQFSNSRSEMNVSTLELGDSALYLCASSFGGQDREQYFGPGTRLTVT.

The gene calls are TRBV5-4 and TRBJ1-4; tentatively, D is TRBD1 (6 bases). V shed 3 bases and J shed 8 bases, with 14 bases lying between them. Germline-derived CDR1 and CDR2 are SGHNT and YYREEE (reference sequence). There are 14 residues in the CDR3. CDR3: CASSYRDAGEKLFF. The CDR3 coding sequence is TGTGCCAGCAGCTACAGGGACGCCGGCGAAAAACTGTTTTTT.